This T cell receptor (beta chain) comes out of a study of CD8+ T cells in alopecia areata. Study at large: Tofacitinib lasted 6 to 18 months, then 6 months off drug.

On this clone: As yet, its antigen is unknown. Germline is not matched at one junction end, which may reflect a read error. This sample includes further DNA sequences coding for the same CDR3.

Reverse transcribed after extraction, RNA yielded cDNA as the sequencing template. Generated by immunoSEQ multiplex PCR, the TCRdb table keeps only in-frame clones and is missing some. The sample lists a few hundred thousand clones, about 62% seen once, with 0.75% to 0.95% in the top ten. The sample's treatment: oral pan-JAK inhibitor, 5-10 mg twice daily. Study conclusions and caveats: Patients showed less clear TCR sequence sharing than mice, possibly partly because of HLA diversity. Alphabeta T cells residing in normal skin are also sequenced in scalp samples.

The CDR3 contains 14 residues. From germline, CDR1 is GTSNPN and CDR2 SVGIG (reference sequence). The chain couples TRBV30 to TRBJ2-7; possibly TRBD1 for D (5 bases). The source is a human donor with alopecia areata. The material was CD4+ T cells sorted from blood, obtained around week 53, from a patient treated with tofacitinib. CDR3 amino acids: CAWSVPQVPYEQYF. As DNA, the CDR3 is TGTGCCTGGAGTGTACCACAGGTCCCCTACGAACAGTACTTC.